Listed here are 13 T cell receptor beta chains from one sample, sequenced in a study of T cells of healthy individuals. TCRdb ran MiXCR on the 5' RACE reads and lists one entry per CDR3 protein. The sample contains more than 85,000 distinct CDR3 sequences, under 20% of which appear only once. The receptors here all came from a human donor in good health.

A note on this clonotype: A much larger clone differs by one base, so this may be a read error. The chain couples TRBV3-1 to TRBJ2-3, with D possibly TRBD2 on 5 matching bases. V lost 1 base and J 9 bases, leaving 17 bases between the germline ends. CDR1 LGHDT and CDR2 YNNKEL come from the germline V gene (reference sequence). The CDR3 extends over 15 amino acids. CDR3 amino acids: CASSQGRLPRETQYF. Written as DNA, the CDR3 is TGTGCCAGCAGCCAAGGTCGGCTCCCCCGGGAAACGCAGTATTTT.

This clonotype was counted between two and nine times. The rearrangement joins TRBV24-1 to TRBJ2-5, with D possibly TRBD1 on 5 matching bases. The CDR3 covers 14 residues. Germline CDR1 is KGHDR and CDR2 is SFDVKD. V was trimmed by 5 bases and J by 5 bases, leaving 14 bases between them. CDR3 protein: CATSAQGETETQYF. In nucleotides, the CDR3 is TGTGCCACCAGTGCCCAGGGCGAGACGGAGACCCAGTACTTC.

The V call is TRBV6-2 or TRBV6-3, the J call TRBJ2-7, with D perhaps TRBD2 (6 bases). V lost 2 bases to trimming and J lost 0 bases, with 11 bases between them. Per germline, CDR1 MNHEY and CDR2 SVGEGT. CDR3 length equals 15 residues. The CDR3 spells CASSYRPGDSYEQYF. The CDR3 bases are TGTGCCAGCAGTTACCGCCCGGGGGACTCCTACGAGCAGTACTTC.

The CDR3 loop is CATSRDSRRDYEQYF. CDR3 coding DNA: TGTGCCACCAGCAGAGATTCCCGAAGGGACTACGAGCAGTACTTC. The chain carries TRBV15 and TRBJ2-7; D unresolved. Trimming pared 0 bases from V and 3 bases from J, leaving 12 bases between. The V gene's germline CDR1 is LNHNV and CDR2 YYDKDF (reference sequence). CDR3 length: 15 amino acids.

V is TRBV6-2 or TRBV6-3 and J is TRBJ2-7; 11 nucleotides match TRBD2. CDR1 MNHEY and CDR2 SVGEGT come from the germline V gene. The CDR3 extends over 16 amino acids. V shed 5 bases, J shed 0 bases, and the junction held 6 bases outside the gene matches. The CDR3 spells CASSPGTSGFSYEQYF. The CDR3 nucleotides are TGTGCCAGCAGTCCTGGGACTAGCGGCTTCTCCTACGAGCAGTACTTC.

The chain has TRBV12-3 or TRBV12-4 and TRBJ1-1; the D gene is possibly TRBD1 (5 bases). V lost 5 bases, J lost 0 bases, and 16 bases lay in between. This CDR3 spans 16 amino acids. The CDR3 region has the DNA TGTGCCAGCAGTCGGGAGGGATTGGGGCTGAACACTGAAGCTTTCTTT. Translation gives CASSREGLGLNTEAFF.

This clonotype was observed many times. The chain couples TRBV20-1 to TRBJ2-3, with 9 nucleotides matching TRBD1. The junction had 4 bases not matched to a gene; V was cut back by 2 bases and J by 4 bases. Germline-derived CDR1 and CDR2 are DFQATT and SNEGSKA (reference sequence). The CDR3 loop spans 14 amino acids. The CDR3 region has the DNA TGCAGTGCTAGACGAACAGGGGGCGCAGATACGCAGTATTTT. Translation: CSARRTGGADTQYF.

This clonotype was picked up many times. CDR3 loop: CASSQVWAGGSYNEQFF. CDR3 nucleotides: TGTGCCAGCAGCCAAGTGTGGGCGGGGGGATCCTACAATGAGCAGTTCTTC. V is TRBV3-1 and J is TRBJ2-1; 8 bases map to TRBD2. The CDR3 consists of 17 residues. Trimming at V came to 1 base and at J to 1 base, leaving 6 bases not matched to a gene. In germline, CDR1 is LGHDT, CDR2 YNNKEL (reference sequence).

This chain connects TRBV10-3 to TRBJ2-3, with a weak D call TRBD1 (6 bases). The CDR3 extends over 13 amino acids. V was clipped by 9 bases and J by 3 bases, with 13 bases between them. Looked up from germline, CDR1 is ENHRY and CDR2 is SYGVKD. For the CDR3, the DNA is TGTGCCATTCGGACAGTTGGGACAGATACGCAGTATTTT. The encoded protein is CAIRTVGTDTQYF.

This clonotype was picked up many times. The chain uses TRBV6-5 and TRBJ2-2, with TRBD2 matching over 14 bases. J lost 6 bases, V lost 4 bases, and 16 bases had no gene match. The germline CDR1 and CDR2 sequences are MNHEY and SVGAGI. The CDR3 is 20 amino acids. CDR3 protein: CASSFQGGIGTSGSAGELFF. The DNA for the CDR3 is TGTGCCAGCAGTTTTCAGGGGGGAATAGGGACTAGCGGGAGTGCCGGGGAGCTGTTTTTT.

The sample holds a few counts of this clonotype. The V call is TRBV7-9, the J call TRBJ2-2; TRBD1 aligns across 11 bases. The CDR3 has 16 residues. Germline V gives CDR1 SEHNR, CDR2 FQNEAQ (reference sequence). Trimming at V came to 3 bases and at J to 4 bases, leaving 4 bases not matched to a gene. DNA of the CDR3: TGTGCCAGCAGCTTGGGGACAGGGGGTCGCACCGGGGAGCTGTTTTTT. Translation gives CASSLGTGGRTGELFF. The full variable domain, with the rest looked up from reference TRBV7-9 and TRBJ2-2, is DTGVSQNPRHKITKRGQNVTFRCDPISEHNRLYWYRQTLGQGPEFLTYFQNEAQLEKSRLLSDRFSAERPKGSFSTLEIQRTEQGDSAMYLCASSLGTGGRTGELFFGEGSRLTVL.

This clonotype was counted a few times. This chain joins TRBV12-3 or TRBV12-4 and TRBJ2-3; tentatively, D is TRBD1 or TRBD2 (5 bases each). The CDR3 sequence is 14 residues long. Deletions cut 6 bases from V and 4 bases from J, with 14 bases between. The CDR3 here is CASSPRDLADTQYF. CDR3 nucleotide sequence: TGTGCCAGCAGCCCTCGGGACCTCGCAGATACGCAGTATTTT.

The V gene is TRBV5-1, the J gene TRBJ2-5; D perhaps matches TRBD1 (5 bases). The CDR3 is made up of 16 amino acids. V dropped 2 bases and J dropped 3 bases, with 17 bases sitting between them. Germline V gene lookup returns CDR1 SGHRS and CDR2 YFSETQ. The CDR3 DNA reads as TGCGCCAGCAGCTTTCCTGTGGGGCGATGGGAAGAGACCCAGTACTTC. It encodes CASSFPVGRWEETQYF.